This entry is about one T cell receptor beta chain. This entry comes from a study of beta chain features in type 1 diabetes. This CDR3 contains 14 residues. Germline loops: CDR1 SGDLS, CDR2 YYNGEE. Between the trimmed V and J ends, which lost 0 bases and 12 bases, there was a span of 16 bases. cDNA synthesis used the whole RNA isolate, giving expressed TCRB sequences. Naive, central memory and regulatory T cell samples came to a mean of around 3.5 million reads. TCRdb's table, derived via immunoSEQ multiplex PCR, lists solely in-frame clones and lacks some. The table has more than 350,000 clones, roughly 10% seen once.

The sequence came from a woman younger than 35 in good health. This chain connects TRBV9 to TRBJ2-1, with a weak D call TRBD1 (6 bases). Sample: naive CD4+ T cells from blood. The CDR3 here is CASSVGRGQGMQFF. The DNA for the CDR3 is TGTGCCAGCAGCGTAGGACGCGGCCAGGGGATGCAGTTCTTC.